The 11 T cell receptor beta chains below come from one sample, sequenced in a study of PD-1 blockade in classical Hodgkin lymphoma. Produced via immunoSEQ multiplex PCR; TCRdb's table is partial and in-frame only. The sample yields about 41,000 clones, around two thirds seen once. Regarding time point: cycle 4 day 1 (C4D1), after 6 weeks of nivolumab. Every single patient, without exception, relapsed after autologous stem cell transplantation, and brentuximab vedotin exposure varied. The specimen was peripheral blood mononuclear cells (PBMCs), collected before the fourth cycle of nivolumab. The source of these receptors is a human donor with classical Hodgkin lymphoma.

The chain links TRBV7-5 to TRBJ2-7; the D call of TRBD1 is as the table states it, not checked on the DNA. TRBV7-5 is assigned pseudogene status. The CDR3 is made up of 15 amino acids. CDR3 sequence reads: CARSAGRGSSYEQYF. The CDR3 bases are TGTGCCAGAAGCGCCGGCAGGGGTAGCTCCTACGAGCAGTACTTC.

The J gene is TRBJ2-7, the V gene TRBV7-9; no clear D. There are 15 residues in the CDR3. CDR1 and CDR2 (germline): SEHNR, FQNEAQ (reference sequence). Trimming took 4 bases from V and 5 from J, leaving 18 bases between them. CDR3 loop: CASSSKGQSHNEQYF. The CDR3 region has the DNA TGTGCCAGCAGCTCCAAAGGTCAAAGTCACAACGAGCAGTACTTC.

The genes are TRBV5-4 and TRBJ2-5; D assignment may be TRBD1 or TRBD2 (5 bases each). V lost 10 bases, J lost 5 bases, and 21 bases lay in between. Germline V gene sequence: CDR1 SGHNT, CDR2 YYREEE (reference sequence). CDR3 length: 14 amino acids. This chain's CDR3 is CAGRDPKRSETQYF. DNA for the CDR3: TGTGCCGGCCGGGACCCGAAAAGGTCCGAGACCCAGTACTTC.

The V and J genes are TRBV7-9 and TRBJ2-7; D is undetermined. Between the trimmed V and J ends, which lost 3 bases and 3 bases, there was a span of 6 bases. This CDR3 comprises 12 residues. Looked up from germline, CDR1 is SEHNR and CDR2 is FQNEAQ (reference sequence). CDR3 in DNA: TGTGCCAGCAGCTTTTCTGGCTACGAGCAGTACTTC. Translated: CASSFSGYEQYF.

The genes are TRBV4-3 and TRBJ2-2; D is ambiguous. The CDR3 sequence is 14 residues long. V was shortened by 3 bases and J by 7 bases, with 12 bases between the two germline ends. Germline V gives CDR1 LGHNA, CDR2 YSLEER. CDR3 sequence (DNA): TGCGCCAGCAGCCAGTTCCAGCCGGTCGGGGAGCTGTTTTTT. This sequence encodes CASSQFQPVGELFF.

In its sample, this clone was seen a few times. The chain carries TRBV5-1 and TRBJ2-7; 10 bases are a match to TRBD1. V trimming: 1 base; J trimming: 6 bases; junction bases outside the gene matches: 7. This CDR3 region has 15 residues. Germline CDR1 is SGHRS and CDR2 is YFSETQ. The CDR3 DNA reads TGCGCCAGCAGCTTGTCTGGACAGGGGGAATTCGAGCAGTACTTC. Translating gives CASSLSGQGEFEQYF.

The V call is TRBV27, the J call TRBJ2-2; D is ambiguous. Trimming pared 3 bases from V and 4 bases from J, leaving 3 bases between. Germline CDR1 is MNHEY and CDR2 is SMNVEV (reference sequence). This CDR3 is built from 12 residues. CDR3 sequence: CASSFITGELFF. Written as DNA, the CDR3 is TGTGCCAGCAGTTTCATCACCGGGGAGCTGTTTTTT.

This clone was seen once. This chain uses TRBV5-1 with TRBJ2-2; D not certain. The CDR3 covers 12 residues. Germline CDR1 and CDR2: SGHRS and YFSETQ. V lost 4 bases, J lost 4 bases, and 5 bases lay in between. The CDR3 DNA is TGCGCCAGCAGCCCGGCCACCGGGGAGCTGTTTTTT. This sequence encodes CASSPATGELFF.

The V and J genes are TRBV6-5 and TRBJ2-5; either TRBD1 or TRBD2 may fit D (5 bases each). The CDR3 has 14 amino acids. Germline CDR1 reads MNHEY; CDR2 reads SVGAGI. Between the trimmed V and J ends, which lost 2 bases and 5 bases, there was a span of 12 bases. CDR3 nucleotides: TGTGCCAGCAGTTACCCAGGGTGGGGGGAGACCCAGTACTTC. Translated, it gives CASSYPGWGETQYF.

As DNA, the CDR3 is TGCGCCAGCAGTGAGTCAGGACTAGCGGGGGACACCTACAATGAGCAGTTCTTC. This encodes CASSESGLAGDTYNEQFF. This sequence joins TRBV10-2 and TRBJ2-1; TRBD2 matches 13 bases. From germline, CDR1 is WSHSY and CDR2 SAAADI. Germline trimming cut 0 bases from V and 2 bases from J; bases unmatched to any gene: 4. CDR3 length: 18 residues.

J is TRBJ2-7 and V is TRBV6-1, with D unresolved. The CDR3 has 10 amino acids. Germline CDR1 reads MNHNS; CDR2 reads SASEGT. Trimming removed 6 bases from V and 3 bases from J, with 3 bases in between. The CDR3 reads CASRDYEQYF. CDR3 nucleotide sequence: TGTGCCAGCAGAGACTACGAGCAGTACTTC.